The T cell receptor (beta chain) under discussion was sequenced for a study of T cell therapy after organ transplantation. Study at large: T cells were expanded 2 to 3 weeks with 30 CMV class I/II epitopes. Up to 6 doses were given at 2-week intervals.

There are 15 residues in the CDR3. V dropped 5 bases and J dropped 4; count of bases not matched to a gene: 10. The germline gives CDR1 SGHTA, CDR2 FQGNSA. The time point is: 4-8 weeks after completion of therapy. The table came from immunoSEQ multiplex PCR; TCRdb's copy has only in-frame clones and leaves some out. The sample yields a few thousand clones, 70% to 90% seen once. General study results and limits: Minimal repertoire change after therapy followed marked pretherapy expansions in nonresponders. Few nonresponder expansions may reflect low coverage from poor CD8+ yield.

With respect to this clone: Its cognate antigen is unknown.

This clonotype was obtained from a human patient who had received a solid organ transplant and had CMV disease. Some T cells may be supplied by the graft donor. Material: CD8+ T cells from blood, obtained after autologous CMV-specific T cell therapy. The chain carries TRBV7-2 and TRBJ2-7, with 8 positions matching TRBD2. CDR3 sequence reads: CASSKLLGTSYEQYF. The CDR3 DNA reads TGTGCCAGCAGCAAACTTCTCGGGACTAGTTACGAGCAGTACTTC.